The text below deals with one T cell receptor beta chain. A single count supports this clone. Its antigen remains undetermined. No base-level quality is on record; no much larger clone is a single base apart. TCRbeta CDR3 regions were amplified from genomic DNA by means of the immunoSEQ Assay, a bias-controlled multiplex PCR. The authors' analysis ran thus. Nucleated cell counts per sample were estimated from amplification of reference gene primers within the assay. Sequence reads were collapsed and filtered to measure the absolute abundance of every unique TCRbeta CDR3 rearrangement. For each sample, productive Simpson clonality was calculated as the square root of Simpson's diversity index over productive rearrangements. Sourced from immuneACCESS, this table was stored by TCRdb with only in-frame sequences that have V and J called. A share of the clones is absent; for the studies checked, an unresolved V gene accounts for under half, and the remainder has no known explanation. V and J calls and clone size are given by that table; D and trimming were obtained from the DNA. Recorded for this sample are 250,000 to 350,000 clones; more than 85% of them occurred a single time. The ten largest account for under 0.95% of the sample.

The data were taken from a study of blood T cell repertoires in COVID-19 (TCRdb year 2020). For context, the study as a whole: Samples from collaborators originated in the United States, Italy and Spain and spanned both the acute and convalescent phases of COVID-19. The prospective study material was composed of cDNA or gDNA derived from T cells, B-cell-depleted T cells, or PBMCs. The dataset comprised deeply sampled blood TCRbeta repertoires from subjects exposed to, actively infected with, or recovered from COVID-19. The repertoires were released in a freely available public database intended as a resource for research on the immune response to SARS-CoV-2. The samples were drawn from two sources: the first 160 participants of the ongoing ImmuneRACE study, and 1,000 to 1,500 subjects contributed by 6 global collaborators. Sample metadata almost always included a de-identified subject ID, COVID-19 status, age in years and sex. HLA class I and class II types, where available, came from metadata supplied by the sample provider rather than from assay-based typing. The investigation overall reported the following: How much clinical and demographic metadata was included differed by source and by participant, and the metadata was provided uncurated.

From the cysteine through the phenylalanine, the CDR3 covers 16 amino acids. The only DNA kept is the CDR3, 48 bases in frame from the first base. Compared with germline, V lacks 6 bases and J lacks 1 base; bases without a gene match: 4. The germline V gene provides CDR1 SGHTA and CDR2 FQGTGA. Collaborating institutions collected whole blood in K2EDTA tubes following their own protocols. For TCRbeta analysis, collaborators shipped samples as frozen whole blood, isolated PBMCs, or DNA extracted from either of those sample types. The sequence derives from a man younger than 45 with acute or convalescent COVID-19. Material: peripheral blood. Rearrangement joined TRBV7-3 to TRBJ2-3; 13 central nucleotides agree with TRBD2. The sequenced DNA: TGTGCCAGCAGTCTCACTAGCGGGGGGGGCACAGATACGCAGTATTTT. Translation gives CASSLTSGGGTDTQYF.